These T cell receptor beta chains were read from a single sample in a study of EBV T-cell therapy then PD-1 blockade in nasopharyngeal carcinoma. The repertoire was sequenced with immunoSEQ multiplex PCR; TCRdb's copy has only in-frame clones and lacks some. The repertoire holds 13,000 to 15,000 clones, with roughly 80% as singletons. No cognate antigen is known for these TCRs. The specimen comprised CD8+ T cells from blood, sampled around day 100 from a patient whose treatment included autologous EBV-specific T cells and nivolumab. These receptors came from a middle-aged man with nasopharyngeal carcinoma. CDR3s include the opening cysteine and the closing phenylalanine or tryptophan. Each record gives: clone size, J gene, V gene, D gene, CDR3 protein, CDR3 DNA. The D gene is left open where the match is weak. A row's size may be missing; if present it is once, few, many or a size class.

>.|TRBJ1-5|TRBV19|.
CASNAGNQPQHF
TGTGCCAGTAACGCGGGGAATCAGCCCCAGCATTTT
>.|TRBJ2-1|TRBV27|.
CASSLSQVYNEQFF
TGTGCCAGCAGTTTATCACAAGTCTACAATGAGCAGTTCTTC
>.|TRBJ1-2|TRBV29-1|TRBD1
CSVPEGANYGYTF
TGCAGCGTTCCGGAGGGGGCAAACTATGGCTACACCTTC
>once|TRBJ1-4|TRBV7-9|.
CASSFKGTNEKLFF
TGTGCCAGCAGTTTTAAGGGAACTAATGAAAAACTGTTTTTT
>.|TRBJ2-7|TRBV7-9|.
CASSSPRTASSYEQYF
TGTGCCAGCAGCTCCCCGCGGACAGCCAGCTCCTACGAGCAGTACTTC
>.|TRBJ1-4|TRBV4-3|.
CASSQDGGGLSEKLFF
TGCGCCAGCAGCCAAGATGGTGGAGGGCTAAGCGAAAAACTGTTTTTT
>.|TRBJ1-1|TRBV6-2/TRBV6-3|.
CASSLLNTEAFF
TGTGCCAGCAGTCTTTTGAACACTGAAGCTTTCTTT
>.|TRBJ2-1|TRBV19|TRBD1
CASSIGTAYNEQFF
TGTGCCAGTAGTATCGGGACAGCTTACAATGAGCAGTTCTTC
>once|TRBJ2-2|TRBV19|.
CASQWGNTGELFF
TGTGCCAGTCAATGGGGGAACACCGGGGAGCTGTTTTTT
>few|TRBJ2-3|TRBV3-1/TRBV3-2|.
CASRERDTQYF
TGTGCCAGCAGGGAAAGAGATACGCAGTATTTT
>.|TRBJ2-7|TRBV5-5|.
CASSLGQGISYEQYF
TGTGCCAGCAGCTTGGGGCAGGGAATATCCTACGAGCAGTACTTC
>.|TRBJ1-2|TRBV10-1|TRBD1
CARTTGGQGTTNYGYTF
TGCGCCAGGACGACCGGGGGACAGGGGACTACTAACTATGGCTACACCTTC
>once|TRBJ2-1|TRBV29-1|.
CSGKDRNDHNEQFF
TGCAGCGGGAAGGACCGCAACGACCACAATGAGCAGTTCTTC
>.|TRBJ1-2|TRBV28|.
CASSLARQDGYTF
TGTGCCAGCAGTTTAGCCCGACAGGATGGCTACACCTTC
>few|TRBJ1-3|TRBV4-1|.
CASSLSGAPSGNTIYF
TGCGCCAGCAGCCTTTCAGGGGCCCCCTCTGGAAACACCATATATTTT
>.|TRBJ2-7|TRBV7-8|TRBD2
CASSSSGISDYEQYF
TGTGCCAGCAGCTCGAGCGGGATATCGGACTACGAGCAGTACTTC
>.|TRBJ1-4|TRBV3-1/TRBV3-2|.
CASSQDIAELNEKLFF
TGTGCCAGCAGCCAAGACATCGCGGAGTTGAATGAAAAACTGTTTTTT
>medium-sized|TRBJ2-1|TRBV14|.
CASSQDSLGEQFF
TGTGCCAGCAGCCAAGATTCCCTAGGTGAGCAGTTCTTC
>.|TRBJ1-2|TRBV27|.
CASSLSRANYGYTF
TGTGCCAGCAGTTTATCCCGTGCTAACTATGGCTACACCTTC
>.|TRBJ2-1|TRBV9|.
CASSVASRNEQFF
TGTGCCAGCAGCGTCGCCAGTCGCAATGAGCAGTTCTTC
>.|TRBJ2-1|TRBV6-2/TRBV6-3|.
CASSYLGEQVNEQFF
TGTGCCAGCAGTTACCTAGGCGAACAGGTCAATGAGCAGTTCTTC
>.|TRBJ1-2|TRBV6-5|.
CASRQDHYGYTF
TGTGCCAGCAGACAGGACCACTATGGCTACACCTTC
>.|TRBJ1-5|TRBV6-2/TRBV6-3|TRBD1
CASSARDRGQPQHF
TGTGCCAGCAGCGCCCGGGACAGAGGTCAGCCCCAGCATTTT
>medium-sized|TRBJ1-3|TRBV15|.
CATSRAQDGSGNTIYF
TGTGCCACCAGCAGAGCCCAGGACGGATCTGGAAACACCATATATTTT
>.|TRBJ2-7|TRBV5-4|.
CASSLGGAVSEQYF
TGTGCCAGCAGCTTGGGGGGAGCCGTCTCCGAGCAGTACTTC
>.|TRBJ2-6|TRBV6-1|.
CASSDRAGSGANVLTF
TGTGCCAGCAGTGACAGGGCCGGATCTGGGGCCAACGTCCTGACTTTC
>.|TRBJ2-2|TRBV7-9|TRBD1
CASSPRRQGGTGELFF
TGTGCCAGCAGCCCAAGAAGACAGGGGGGCACCGGGGAGCTGTTTTTT
>few|TRBJ1-2|TRBV7-6|TRBD1
CASSPDRGHGYTF
TGTGCCAGCAGCCCGGACAGGGGGCATGGCTACACCTTC
>.|TRBJ1-2|TRBV6-2/TRBV6-3|.
CASSYSRYAMGARTPNYGYTF
TGTGCCAGCAGTTACTCGAGGTACGCGATGGGGGCGAGGACGCCTAACTATGGCTACACCTTC
>.|TRBJ2-3|TRBV12-3/TRBV12-4|.
CASTHTDTQYF
TGTGCCAGCACCCACACAGATACGCAGTATTTT
>once|TRBJ2-7|TRBV4-2|.
CASSQGRGGYEQYF
TGTGCCAGCAGCCAAGGCAGGGGGGGCTACGAGCAGTACTTC
>.|TRBJ2-1|TRBV5-1|.
CASSHRWGGGHSYNEQFF
TGCGCCAGCAGCCACCGCTGGGGGGGCGGTCACTCCTACAATGAGCAGTTCTTC
>.|TRBJ1-1|TRBV6-5|.
CASSYPGLTEAFF
TGTGCCAGCAGTTACCCTGGATTAACTGAAGCTTTCTTT
>medium-sized|TRBJ1-1|TRBV4-3|.
CASSQGLDRKPEAFF
TGCGCCAGCAGCCAAGGTTTGGACAGAAAGCCTGAAGCTTTCTTT
>.|TRBJ2-1|TRBV6-4|.
CASSLRAGSYNEQFF
TGTGCCAGCAGCCTCAGGGCGGGGTCCTACAATGAGCAGTTCTTC
>.|TRBJ2-2|TRBV4-1|.
CASSPEGGSATGELFF
TGCGCCAGCAGTCCCGAGGGGGGGTCTGCCACCGGGGAGCTGTTTTTT
>.|TRBJ1-1|TRBV20-1|.
CMPGQGAFF
TGCATGCCGGGACAAGGAGCCTTCTTT
>medium-sized|TRBJ1-4|TRBV6-5|TRBD1
CASSLPPQGGEKLFF
TGTGCCAGCAGTTTGCCTCCCCAGGGGGGTGAAAAACTGTTTTTT
>.|TRBJ2-7|TRBV27|TRBD1
CASSSGQGAYEQYF
TGTGCCAGCAGTTCGGGACAGGGGGCCTACGAGCAGTACTTC
>.|TRBJ2-2|TRBV12-3/TRBV12-4|TRBD1
CASRDRVTGELFF
TGTGCCAGCCGGGACAGGGTCACCGGGGAGCTGTTTTTT
>.|TRBJ2-7|TRBV29-1|.
CSVVGVRYEQYF
TGCAGCGTTGTGGGAGTCCGCTACGAGCAGTACTTC
>.|TRBJ2-3|TRBV7-6|TRBD2
CASSMTSGGADTQYF
TGTGCCAGCAGCATGACTAGCGGGGGGGCAGATACGCAGTATTTT
>.|TRBJ1-4|TRBV7-9|.
CASQRVTTNEKLFF
TGTGCCAGCCAGCGGGTTACAACTAATGAAAAACTGTTTTTT
>medium-sized|TRBJ1-2|TRBV27|.
CASSWANYGYTF
TGTGCCAGCAGTTGGGCTAACTATGGCTACACCTTC
>once|TRBJ1-2|TRBV9|.
CASSPTTGYGYTF
TGTGCCAGCAGCCCGACCACCGGCTATGGCTACACCTTC
>.|TRBJ1-1|TRBV27|.
CASIGVNTEAFF
TGTGCCAGCATTGGGGTGAACACTGAAGCTTTCTTT
>.|TRBJ2-2|TRBV6-2/TRBV6-3|.
CASSYILTGELFF
TGTGCCAGCAGTTACATCCTAACCGGGGAGCTGTTTTTT
>.|TRBJ1-1|TRBV9|.
CASTIDTAGTEAFF
TGTGCCAGCACCATCGACACGGCGGGAACTGAAGCTTTCTTT
>.|TRBJ2-7|TRBV12-5|.
CASALRGEQYF
TGTGCTAGTGCCCTCAGGGGCGAGCAGTACTTC
>.|TRBJ1-1|TRBV7-2|.
CASSLWGNTEAFF
TGTGCCAGCAGCTTATGGGGGAACACTGAAGCTTTCTTT
>few|TRBJ1-6|TRBV5-4|.
CASSLANSPLHF
TGTGCCAGCAGCTTGGCCAACTCACCCCTCCACTTT
>.|TRBJ2-3|TRBV7-3|.
CASSSGLFTDTQYF
TGTGCCAGCAGCTCGGGACTTTTCACAGATACGCAGTATTTT
>once|TRBJ2-7|TRBV19|TRBD2
CASSIAQRGTTFTYEQYF
TGTGCCAGTAGTATCGCCCAGCGGGGGACAACTTTCACCTACGAGCAGTACTTC